This T cell receptor (beta chain) was found in a study of T cell changes during pregnancy in multiple sclerosis (dated by TCRdb to about 2019). Turning to the overall study: Changes in the T cell repertoire over the course of pregnancy were examined in this study in women with multiple sclerosis.

The V end loses 0 bases and the J end loses 5 bases, and a stretch of 12 bases separates them. The CDR3 runs 15 amino acids, cysteine and phenylalanine included. The retained sequence is limited to the CDR3, 45 bases, with the frame set at the first base. Looking up the germline V gene yields CDR1 MRHNA and CDR2 SNTAGT. Of note for this clone: The clone's antigen remains unknown. No qualities accompany the bases; no much larger clone lies one base away.

The library was made by the immunoSEQ multiplex PCR assay. TCRdb retrieved this table from immuneACCESS and kept in-frame rearrangements only. Not all clones are present; in checked studies, unresolved V genes account for under half, and no reason is known for the remainder. The sample includes about 97,000 clones, with approximately 90% observed a single time. Of the sample, just over 0.75% is held by the ten largest clones. The V and J segments used are TRBV6-4 and TRBJ2-3; the D gene is unclear. This TCR was sampled from a female donor in good health, enrolled as a control in a pregnancy study. This material consisted of peripheral blood, taken in the second trimester of pregnancy. The CDR3 reads as follows: CASSDSAGWRDTQYF. The DNA sequence is as follows: TGTGCCAGCAGTGACTCGGCCGGGTGGAGAGATACGCAGTATTTT.